The 6 T cell receptor beta chains presented below share a single source sample, sequenced in a study of T cell changes during pregnancy in multiple sclerosis. Assay: immunoSEQ multiplex PCR; the TCRdb copy retains only in-frame clones and omits some. The sample consists of about 68,000 clones, roughly 89% of them appearing once. Sequencing was performed on peripheral blood, taken in the second trimester of pregnancy. Receptors originate from a female donor with multiple sclerosis, enrolled in a pregnancy study.

The gene calls are TRBV7-9 and TRBJ2-1, with a weak D call TRBD1 (5 bases). CDR3 size: 16 residues. Germline CDR1 is SEHNR and CDR2 is FQNEAQ (reference sequence). Trimming removed 1 base at V and 3 bases at J, with 13 bases between. CDR3 amino acids: CASSLGQLGNYNEQFF. CDR3 coding DNA: TGTGCCAGCAGCTTAGGACAGCTGGGAAACTACAATGAGCAGTTCTTC. Using reference TRBV7-9 and TRBJ2-1 for the parts outside the CDR3, the full variable domain is DTGVSQNPRHKITKRGQNVTFRCDPISEHNRLYWYRQTLGQGPEFLTYFQNEAQLEKSRLLSDRFSAERPKGSFSTLEIQRTEQGDSAMYLCASSLGQLGNYNEQFFGPGTRLTVL.

The chain carries TRBV4-3 and TRBJ1-2, with D unresolved. Germline assignment: CDR1 LGHNA and CDR2 YSLEER. The CDR3 is made up of 15 amino acids. V was cut by 1 base and J by 3 bases, with 12 bases left in between. This chain's CDR3 is CASSQGAAGYYGYTF. The CDR3 DNA sequence: TGCGCCAGCAGCCAAGGAGCAGCGGGATACTATGGCTACACCTTC.

V usage is TRBV29-1 and J usage is TRBJ2-1, with D hard to call. The CDR3 has 11 amino acids. Germline V CDR1 and CDR2: SQVTM, ANQGSEA. With 6 bases removed from V and 13 bases from J, the gap between germline ends came to 16 bases. CDR3: CSVGPAPSQFF. The CDR3 DNA reads TGCAGCGTGGGCCCCGCCCCCTCCCAGTTCTTC.

The chain recombines TRBV2 with TRBJ2-7, with 9 bases identical to TRBD1. The V gene's germline CDR1 is SNHLY and CDR2 FYNNEI. The CDR3 loop spans 13 amino acids. Trimming at V came to 9 bases and at J to 3 bases, leaving 6 bases not matched to a gene. CDR3 bases: TGTGCCAGTTCCCGGGACAGGGTCTACGAGCAGTACTTC. It yields the protein CASSRDRVYEQYF.

The rearrangement uses TRBV19 and TRBJ1-5, with TRBD1 identical over 8 bases. V dropped 3 bases and J dropped 2; count of bases not matched to a gene: 6. CDR1 is LNHDA and CDR2 is SQIVND in the germline V gene (reference sequence). CDR3 length: 16 residues. Here the CDR3 DNA reads TGTGCCAGTAGTATTTTCAGGGGGCGCGGCAATCAGCCCCAGCATTTT. Its translation is CASSIFRGRGNQPQHF.

The chain couples TRBV11-2 to TRBJ2-7; D unclear. The length of the CDR3 is 14 residues. V was trimmed by 1 base and J by 0 bases, leaving 7 bases between them. Germline-derived CDR1 and CDR2 are SGHAT and FQNNGV. CDR3 sequence: CASSLARISYEQYF. The CDR3 DNA sequence: TGTGCCAGCAGCTTAGCCAGGATCTCCTACGAGCAGTACTTC. The full variable domain, its missing parts supplied by reference TRBV11-2 and TRBJ2-7, is EAGVAQSPRYKIIEKRQSVAFWCNPISGHATLYWYQQILGQGPKLLIQFQNNGVVDDSQLPKDRFSAERLKGVDSTLKIQPAKLEDSAVYLCASSLARISYEQYFGPGTRLTVT.